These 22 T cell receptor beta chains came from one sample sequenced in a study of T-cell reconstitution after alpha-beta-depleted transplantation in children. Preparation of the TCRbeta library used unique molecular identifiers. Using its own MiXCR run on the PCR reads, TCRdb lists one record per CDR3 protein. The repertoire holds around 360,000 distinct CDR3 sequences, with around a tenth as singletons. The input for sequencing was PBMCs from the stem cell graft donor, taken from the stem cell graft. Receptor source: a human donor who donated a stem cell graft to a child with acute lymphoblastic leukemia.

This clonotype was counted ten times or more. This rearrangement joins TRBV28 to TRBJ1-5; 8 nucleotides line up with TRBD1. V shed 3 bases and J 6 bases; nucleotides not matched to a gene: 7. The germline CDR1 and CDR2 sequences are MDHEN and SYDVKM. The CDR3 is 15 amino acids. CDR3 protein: CASSFRTGISQPQHF. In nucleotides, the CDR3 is TGTGCCAGCAGTTTCCGGACAGGGATTTCTCAGCCCCAGCATTTT.

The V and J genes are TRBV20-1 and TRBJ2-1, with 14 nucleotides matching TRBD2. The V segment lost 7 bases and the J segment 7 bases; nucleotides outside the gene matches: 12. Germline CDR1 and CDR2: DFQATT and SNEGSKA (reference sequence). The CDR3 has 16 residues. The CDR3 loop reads CSVSTGTSGSRNEQFF. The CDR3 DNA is TGCAGTGTCTCCACCGGGACTAGCGGGAGTCGGAATGAGCAGTTCTTC.

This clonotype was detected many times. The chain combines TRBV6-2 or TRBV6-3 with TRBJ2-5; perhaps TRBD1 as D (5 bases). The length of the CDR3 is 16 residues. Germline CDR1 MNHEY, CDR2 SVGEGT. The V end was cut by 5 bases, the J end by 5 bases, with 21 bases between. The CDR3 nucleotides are TGTGCCAGCAGTGCCTTTGGACGGACAAAGGGTGAGACCCAGTACTTC. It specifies CASSAFGRTKGETQYF.

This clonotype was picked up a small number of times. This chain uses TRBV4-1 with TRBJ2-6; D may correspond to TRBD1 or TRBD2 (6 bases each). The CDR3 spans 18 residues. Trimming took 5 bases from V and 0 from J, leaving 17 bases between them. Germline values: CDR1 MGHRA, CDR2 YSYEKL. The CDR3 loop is CASSSLVGGVSGANVLTF. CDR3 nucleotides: TGCGCCAGCAGCTCCTTAGTGGGGGGCGTCTCTGGGGCCAACGTCCTGACTTTC.

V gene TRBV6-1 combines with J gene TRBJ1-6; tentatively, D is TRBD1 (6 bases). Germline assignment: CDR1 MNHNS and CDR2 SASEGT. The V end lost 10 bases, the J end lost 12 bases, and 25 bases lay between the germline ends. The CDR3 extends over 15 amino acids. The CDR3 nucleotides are TGTGCCACCAATCGAGGACAGCAGGAAAGAGAACCCCTCCACTTT. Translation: CATNRGQQEREPLHF.

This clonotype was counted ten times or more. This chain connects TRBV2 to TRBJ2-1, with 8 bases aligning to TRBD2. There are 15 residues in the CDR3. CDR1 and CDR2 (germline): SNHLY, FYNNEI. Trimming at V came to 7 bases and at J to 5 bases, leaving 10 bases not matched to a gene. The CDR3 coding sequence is TGTGCCAGCAATAAAGCGGGAGCCACAAACAATGAGCAGTTCTTC. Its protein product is CASNKAGATNNEQFF.

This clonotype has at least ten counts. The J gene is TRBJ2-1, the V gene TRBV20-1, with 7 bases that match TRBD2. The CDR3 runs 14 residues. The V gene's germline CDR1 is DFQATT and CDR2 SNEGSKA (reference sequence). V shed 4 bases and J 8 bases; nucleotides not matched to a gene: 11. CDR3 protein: CSATEGGATDEQFF. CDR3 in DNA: TGCAGTGCTACAGAGGGAGGGGCTACGGATGAGCAGTTCTTC.

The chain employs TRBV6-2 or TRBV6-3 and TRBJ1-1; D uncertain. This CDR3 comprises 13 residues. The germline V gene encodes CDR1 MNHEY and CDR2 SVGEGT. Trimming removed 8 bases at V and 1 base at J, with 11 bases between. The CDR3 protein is CASVFLANTEAFF. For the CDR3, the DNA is TGTGCCAGCGTATTCCTGGCGAACACTGAAGCTTTCTTT.

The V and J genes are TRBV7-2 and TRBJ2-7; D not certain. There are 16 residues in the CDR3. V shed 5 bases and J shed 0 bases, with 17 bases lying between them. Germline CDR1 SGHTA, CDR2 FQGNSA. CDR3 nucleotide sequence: TGTGCCAGCAGCCACACGGCTAAACGGCTCTCCTACGAGCAGTACTTC. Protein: CASSHTAKRLSYEQYF.

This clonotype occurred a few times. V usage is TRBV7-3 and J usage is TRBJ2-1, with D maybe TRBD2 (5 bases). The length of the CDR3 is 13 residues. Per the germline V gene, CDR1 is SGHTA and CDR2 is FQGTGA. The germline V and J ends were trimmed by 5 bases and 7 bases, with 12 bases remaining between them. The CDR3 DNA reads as TGTGCCAGCAGCCCAACGACGGGGAATGAGCAGTTCTTC. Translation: CASSPTTGNEQFF.

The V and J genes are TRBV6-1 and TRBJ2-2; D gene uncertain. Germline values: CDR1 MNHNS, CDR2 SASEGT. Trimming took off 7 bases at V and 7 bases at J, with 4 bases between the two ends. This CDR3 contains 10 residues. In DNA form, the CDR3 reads TGTGCCAGCAAGTTCGGGGAGCTGTTTTTT. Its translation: CASKFGELFF.

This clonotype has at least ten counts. The CDR3 loop reads CAISGRLAGYNEQFF. The CDR3 DNA reads as TGTGCCATCAGTGGGCGTCTAGCGGGCTACAATGAGCAGTTCTTC. The V call is TRBV10-3, the J call TRBJ2-1, with 8 bases aligning to TRBD2. This CDR3 spans 15 amino acids. CDR1 is ENHRY, CDR2 SYGVKD, per germline. Trimming at V came to 4 bases and at J to 3 bases, leaving 5 bases not matched to a gene.

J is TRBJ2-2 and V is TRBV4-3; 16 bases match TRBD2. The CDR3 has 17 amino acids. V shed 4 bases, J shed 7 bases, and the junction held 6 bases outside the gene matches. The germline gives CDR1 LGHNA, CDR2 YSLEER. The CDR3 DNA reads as TGCGCCAGCAGCCCAGGGACTAGCGGGAGGGAGGACGGGGAGCTGTTTTTT. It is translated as CASSPGTSGREDGELFF.

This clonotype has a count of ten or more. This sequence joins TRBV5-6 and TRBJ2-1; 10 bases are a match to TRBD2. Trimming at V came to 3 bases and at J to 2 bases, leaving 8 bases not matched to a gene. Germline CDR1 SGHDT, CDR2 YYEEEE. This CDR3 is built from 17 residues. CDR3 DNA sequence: TGTGCCAGCAGCTCCCTAGCGGGAGAGGGCCCCTACAATGAGCAGTTCTTC. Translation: CASSSLAGEGPYNEQFF.

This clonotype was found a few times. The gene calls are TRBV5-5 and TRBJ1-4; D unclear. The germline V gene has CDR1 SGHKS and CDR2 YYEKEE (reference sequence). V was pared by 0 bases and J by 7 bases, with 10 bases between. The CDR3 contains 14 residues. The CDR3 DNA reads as TGTGCCAGCAGCTTGGGACCCGGAGGTGAAAAACTGTTTTTT. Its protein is CASSLGPGGEKLFF.

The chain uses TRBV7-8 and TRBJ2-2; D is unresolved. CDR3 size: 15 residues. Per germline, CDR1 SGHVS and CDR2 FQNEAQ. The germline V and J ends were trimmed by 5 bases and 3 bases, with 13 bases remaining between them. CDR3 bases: TGTGCCAGCAGCCCCCACCGGGTGGACACCGGGGAGCTGTTTTTT. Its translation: CASSPHRVDTGELFF.

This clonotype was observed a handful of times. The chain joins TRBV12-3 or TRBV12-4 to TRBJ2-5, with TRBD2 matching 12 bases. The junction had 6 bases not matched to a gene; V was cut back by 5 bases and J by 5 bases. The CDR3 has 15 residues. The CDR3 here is CASSRGTSGWETQYF. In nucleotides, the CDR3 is TGTGCCAGCAGTCGCGGGACTAGCGGGTGGGAGACCCAGTACTTC.

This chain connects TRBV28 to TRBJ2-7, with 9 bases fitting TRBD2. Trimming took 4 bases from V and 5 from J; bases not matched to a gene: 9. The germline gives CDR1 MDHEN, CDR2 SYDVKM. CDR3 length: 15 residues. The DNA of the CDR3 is TGTGCCAGCAGTTCTGGGGGTAGCGGGAGCGACGAGCAGTACTTC. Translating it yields CASSSGGSGSDEQYF.

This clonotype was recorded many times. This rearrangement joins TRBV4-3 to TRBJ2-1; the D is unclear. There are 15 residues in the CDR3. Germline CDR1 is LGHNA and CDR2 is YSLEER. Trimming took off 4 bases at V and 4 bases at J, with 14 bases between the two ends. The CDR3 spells CASSPLHKGYNEQFF. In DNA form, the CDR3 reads TGCGCCAGCAGCCCGCTTCATAAGGGTTACAATGAGCAGTTCTTC.

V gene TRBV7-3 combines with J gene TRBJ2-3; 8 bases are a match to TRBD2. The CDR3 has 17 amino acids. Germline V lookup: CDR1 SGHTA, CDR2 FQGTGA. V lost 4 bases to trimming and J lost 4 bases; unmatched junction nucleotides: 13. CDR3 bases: TGTGCCAGCAGCTCTAAGGGGACTAGGAGGGGATCAGATACGCAGTATTTT. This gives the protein CASSSKGTRRGSDTQYF.

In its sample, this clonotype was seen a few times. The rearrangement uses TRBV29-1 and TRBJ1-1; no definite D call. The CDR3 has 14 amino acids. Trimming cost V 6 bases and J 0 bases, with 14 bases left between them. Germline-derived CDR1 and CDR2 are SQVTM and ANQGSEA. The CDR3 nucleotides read TGCAGCGTGGAGGGCGGGAGTCTGAACACTGAAGCTTTCTTT. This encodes CSVEGGSLNTEAFF. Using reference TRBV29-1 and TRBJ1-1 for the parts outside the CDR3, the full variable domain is SAVISQKPSRDICQRGTSLTIQCQVDSQVTMMFWYRQQPGQSLTLIATANQGSEATYESGFVIDKFPISRPNLTFSTLTVSNMSPEDSSIYLCSVEGGSLNTEAFFGQGTRLTVV.

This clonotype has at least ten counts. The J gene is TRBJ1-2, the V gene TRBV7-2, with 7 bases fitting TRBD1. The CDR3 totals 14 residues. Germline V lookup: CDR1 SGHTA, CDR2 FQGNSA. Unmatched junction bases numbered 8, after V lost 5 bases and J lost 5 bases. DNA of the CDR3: TGTGCCAGCAGCCCGAGACAGGGAGGATATGGCTACACCTTC. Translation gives CASSPRQGGYGYTF.